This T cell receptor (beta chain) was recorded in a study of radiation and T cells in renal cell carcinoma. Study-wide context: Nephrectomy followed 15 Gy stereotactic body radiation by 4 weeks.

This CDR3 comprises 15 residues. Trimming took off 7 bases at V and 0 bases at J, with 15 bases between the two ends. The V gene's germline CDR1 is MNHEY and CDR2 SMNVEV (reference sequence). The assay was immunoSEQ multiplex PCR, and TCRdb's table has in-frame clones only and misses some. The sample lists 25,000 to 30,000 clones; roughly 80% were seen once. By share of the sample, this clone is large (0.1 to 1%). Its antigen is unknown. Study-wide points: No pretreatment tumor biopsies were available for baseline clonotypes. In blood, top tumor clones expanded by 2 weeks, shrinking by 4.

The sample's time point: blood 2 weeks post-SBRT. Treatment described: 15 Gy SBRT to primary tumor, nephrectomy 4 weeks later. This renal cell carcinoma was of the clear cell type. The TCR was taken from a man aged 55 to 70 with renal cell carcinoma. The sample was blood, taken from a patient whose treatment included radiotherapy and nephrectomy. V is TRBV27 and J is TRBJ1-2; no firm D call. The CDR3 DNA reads TGTGCCAGCAAACTCCTGTACCGTACTAACTATGGCTACACCTTC. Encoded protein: CASKLLYRTNYGYTF.